The 16 T cell receptor beta chains reported below all come from one sample, sequenced in a study of blood T cell repertoires in COVID-19. TCRdb's copy holds only in-frame clones and misses some; the assay was immunoSEQ multiplex PCR. The table has more than 200,000 clones, 65% to 90% seen once. The sequenced sample was peripheral blood. Receptors originate from a man younger than 45 with active or convalescent COVID-19.

The chain joins TRBV5-5 to TRBJ2-2; the match to TRBD2 covers 9 bases. Germline loops: CDR1 SGHKS, CDR2 YYEKEE (reference sequence). The CDR3 runs to 14 residues. With V trimmed by 6 bases and J by 7 bases, 7 bases remained unmatched. CDR3 sequence reads: CASISSGAGGELFF. DNA for the CDR3: TGTGCCAGCATCTCTAGCGGGGCTGGCGGGGAGCTGTTTTTT.

This clone was counted only a few times. The V gene is TRBV6-5, the J gene TRBJ1-5, with TRBD1 as a possible D gene (6 bases). The V end was cut by 6 bases, the J end by 6 bases, with 15 bases between. Looked up from germline, CDR1 is MNHEY and CDR2 is SVGAGI. The CDR3 runs 14 residues. This chain's CDR3 is CASSPQGLGQPQHF. The CDR3 region has the DNA TGTGCCAGCAGCCCACAGGGATTGGGTCAGCCCCAGCATTTT.

The DNA of the CDR3 is TGTGCCAGCTCTCCGGGGTTCTTCGAAAAACTGTTTTTT. Residues: CASSPGFFEKLFF. J is TRBJ1-4 and V is TRBV12-3 or TRBV12-4; D gene uncertain. The CDR3 is 13 residues long. Deletions cut 8 bases from V and 8 bases from J, with 15 bases between.

This chain uses TRBV27 with TRBJ2-3; 7 positions agree with TRBD2. The CDR3 has 15 residues. V lost 3 bases, J lost 4 bases, and 7 bases stayed unmatched. Germline CDR1 is MNHEY and CDR2 is SMNVEV (reference sequence). The CDR3 spells CASSFPGGGADTQYF. CDR3 nucleotide sequence: TGTGCCAGCAGTTTCCCCGGGGGAGGGGCAGATACGCAGTATTTT.

The chain carries TRBV2 and TRBJ1-5; possible D gene TRBD1, 5 bases. CDR1 and CDR2 from the germline V gene are SNHLY and FYNNEI. The length of the CDR3 is 13 residues. The V end was cut by 7 bases, the J end by 2 bases, with 9 bases between. CDR3 sequence: CASTAGRNQPQHF. The CDR3 nucleotides are TGTGCCAGCACGGCAGGGCGCAATCAGCCCCAGCATTTT.

The J gene is TRBJ2-1, the V gene TRBV5-8; D possibly corresponds to TRBD2 (5 bases). The CDR3 sequence is 14 residues long. Germline CDR1 reads SGHTS; CDR2 reads YDEGEE. V shed 0 bases and J shed 10 bases, with 14 bases lying between them. The chain's CDR3 is CASSLGMRETEQFF. The CDR3 bases are TGTGCCAGCAGCTTGGGAATGAGGGAGACGGAGCAGTTCTTC.

The V call is TRBV27, the J call TRBJ1-4; D gene uncertain. V lost 3 bases, J lost 7 bases, and 12 bases lay in between. The germline CDR1 and CDR2 sequences are MNHEY and SMNVEV (reference sequence). This CDR3 has 14 amino acids. The DNA for the CDR3 is TGTGCCAGCAGTTTCTCGGGGTCGCGTGAAAAACTGTTTTTT. It specifies CASSFSGSREKLFF.

V usage is TRBV4-3 and J usage is TRBJ2-7; D gene ambiguous. This CDR3 comprises 13 residues. The V and J ends lost 0 bases and 4 bases respectively, with 7 bases between them. The germline CDR1 and CDR2 sequences are LGHNA and YSLEER. The CDR3, as DNA: TGCGCCAGCAGCCAAGAGAGGAAGTACGAGCAGTACTTC. Protein: CASSQERKYEQYF.

The J gene is TRBJ2-2, the V gene TRBV7-2, with 8 bases fitting TRBD2. With V trimmed by 5 bases and J by 0 bases, 2 bases remained unmatched. The CDR3 consists of 15 residues. CDR1 is SGHTA and CDR2 is FQGNSA in the germline V gene. CDR3 coding DNA: TGTGCCAGCAGCGCGGGACTAGCGAACACCGGGGAGCTGTTTTTT. Protein sequence: CASSAGLANTGELFF. Full variable domain (rest looked up from reference TRBV7-2 and TRBJ2-2): GAGVSQSPSNKVTEKGKDVELRCDPISGHTALYWYRQSLGQGLEFLIYFQGNSAPDKSGLPSDRFSAERTGGSVSTLTIQRTQQEDSAVYLCASSAGLANTGELFFGEGSRLTVL.

The gene calls are TRBV2 and TRBJ1-2; 7 bases fit TRBD1. Germline-derived CDR1 and CDR2 are SNHLY and FYNNEI. The CDR3 length is 15 residues. Losses at the gene ends were 2 bases for V and 4 bases for J; bases not matched to a gene: 7. CDR3 residues: CASSESGGTVYGYTF. Here the CDR3 DNA reads TGTGCCAGCAGTGAAAGCGGCGGGACAGTCTATGGCTACACCTTC. Filled out from reference TRBV2 and TRBJ1-2, the complete variable domain reads EPEVTQTPSHQVTQMGQEVILRCVPISNHLYFYWYRQILGQKVEFLVSFYNNEISEKSEIFDDQFSVERPDGSNFTLKIRSTKLEDSAMYFCASSESGGTVYGYTFGSGTRLTVV.

The chain couples TRBV5-1 to TRBJ2-1, with TRBD1 as a possible D gene (5 bases). Per germline, CDR1 SGHRS and CDR2 YFSETQ. The CDR3 sequence is 16 residues long. Trimming cost V 4 bases and J 0 bases, with 14 bases left between them. CDR3 residues: CASSRDSRSSYNEQFF. CDR3 in DNA: TGCGCCAGCAGCCGCGACAGCAGGAGCTCCTACAATGAGCAGTTCTTC.

The chain employs TRBV6-4 and TRBJ2-3, with 12 bases that match TRBD2. Trimming at V came to 4 bases and at J to 4 bases, leaving 3 bases not matched to a gene. Germline assignment: CDR1 MRHNA and CDR2 SNTAGT. The CDR3 sequence is 15 residues long. This CDR3 is CASSATSGGSDTQYF. CDR3 DNA sequence: TGTGCCAGCAGTGCCACTAGCGGGGGGTCAGATACGCAGTATTTT.

The gene calls are TRBV6-5 and TRBJ1-3, with 8 bases aligning to TRBD1. The germline gives CDR1 MNHEY, CDR2 SVGAGI. The ends lost 0 bases at V and 2 bases at J; junction bases unmatched: 3. The CDR3 runs 16 residues. The CDR3 nucleotides are TGTGCCAGCAGTTACTCGCAGGGGGCCCCTGGAAACACCATATATTTT. As protein: CASSYSQGAPGNTIYF.

This clone has a single count. The chain joins TRBV2 to TRBJ2-5; 11 positions agree with TRBD2. Trimming at V came to 4 bases and at J to 3 bases, leaving 1 base not matched to a gene. CDR3 size: 14 residues. Germline CDR1 reads SNHLY; CDR2 reads FYNNEI. In DNA, the CDR3 is TGTGCCAGCAGTGTGACTAGCGGGGAAGAGACCCAGTACTTC. This sequence encodes CASSVTSGEETQYF.

This clone was recorded only once. The chain has TRBV7-9 and TRBJ1-4; 8 bases line up with TRBD1. V was clipped by 4 bases and J by 2 bases; unmatched bases: 6. Germline V gives CDR1 SEHNR, CDR2 FQNEAQ (reference sequence). The CDR3 totals 16 residues. The CDR3 reads CASSSGQAATNEKLFF. DNA of the CDR3: TGTGCCAGCAGCTCGGGACAGGCGGCGACTAATGAAAAACTGTTTTTT.

This clone has a handful of counts. The chain carries TRBV9 and TRBJ1-3; D is perhaps TRBD1 (6 bases). Germline V lookup: CDR1 SGDLS, CDR2 YYNGEE. The CDR3 is made up of 16 amino acids. The V and J ends lost 4 bases and 3 bases respectively, with 17 bases between them. CDR3: CASSTQAGTNGNTIYF. Here the CDR3 DNA reads TGTGCCAGCAGCACCCAGGCCGGGACAAATGGAAACACCATATATTTT.